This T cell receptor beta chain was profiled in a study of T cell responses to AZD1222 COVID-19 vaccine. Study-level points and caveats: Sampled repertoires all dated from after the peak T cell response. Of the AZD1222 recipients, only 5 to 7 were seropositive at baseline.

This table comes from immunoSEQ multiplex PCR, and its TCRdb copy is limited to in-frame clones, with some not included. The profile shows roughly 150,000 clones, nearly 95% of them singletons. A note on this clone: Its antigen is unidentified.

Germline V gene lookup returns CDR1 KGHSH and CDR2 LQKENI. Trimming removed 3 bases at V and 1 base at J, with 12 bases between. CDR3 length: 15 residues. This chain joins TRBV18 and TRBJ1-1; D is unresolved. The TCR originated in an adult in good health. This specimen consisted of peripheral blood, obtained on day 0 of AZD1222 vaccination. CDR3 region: CASSPPGGKNTEAFF. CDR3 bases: TGTGCCAGCTCACCCCCGGGAGGGAAGAACACTGAAGCTTTCTTT.